The 13 T cell receptor beta chains presented below share a single source sample, sequenced in a study of blood T cell repertoires in COVID-19. Produced via immunoSEQ multiplex PCR; TCRdb's table is partial and in-frame only. Of 95,000 to 150,000 clones listed, roughly nine tenths are singletons. The sequenced sample consisted of peripheral blood. These receptors were taken from an older man with active or convalescent COVID-19.

This clone was picked up one time. The rearrangement joins TRBV5-1 to TRBJ2-1; 8 bases line up with TRBD2. This CDR3 is built from 16 residues. The V gene end was trimmed by 4 bases and the J gene end by 6 bases; junction bases not matched to a gene: 12. CDR1 and CDR2 from the germline V gene are SGHRS and YFSETQ. Written as DNA, the CDR3 is TGCGCCAGCAGCAGCCCCCCACCGGGAGGGAGCAATGAGCAGTTCTTC. Its translation is CASSSPPPGGSNEQFF.

V and J are TRBV30 and TRBJ2-7; 7 nucleotides agree with TRBD2. The CDR3 spans 13 residues. V gave up 5 bases and J gave up 3 bases; unmatched junction bases: 7. Germline values: CDR1 GTSNPN, CDR2 SVGIG (reference sequence). The CDR3 sequence is CAWGGLVGYEQYF. In DNA form, the CDR3 reads TGTGCCTGGGGAGGACTAGTGGGCTACGAGCAGTACTTC.

V usage is TRBV14 and J usage is TRBJ2-7, with TRBD1 matching over 9 bases. CDR1 is SGHDN and CDR2 is FVKESK in the germline V gene. V gave up 3 bases and J gave up 7 bases; unmatched junction bases: 7. The CDR3 is 14 residues long. Written as DNA, the CDR3 is TGTGCCAGCAGCCACGGCCGGACAGGGGCTGAGCAGTACTTC. This encodes CASSHGRTGAEQYF.

The chain couples TRBV30 to TRBJ1-5; a possible D gene is TRBD1 (5 bases). Per germline, CDR1 GTSNPN and CDR2 SVGIG (reference sequence). This CDR3 has 14 residues. V was clipped by 0 bases and J by 5 bases, with 11 bases between them. As DNA, the CDR3 is TGTGCCTGGAGTGTATCAGGGAATGATCAGCCCCAGCATTTT. As protein: CAWSVSGNDQPQHF.

V gene TRBV28 combines with J gene TRBJ1-2; possible D gene TRBD1, 5 bases. CDR3 length: 13 residues. V lost 3 bases and J lost 8, with 13 bases in between. CDR1 and CDR2 (germline): MDHEN, SYDVKM. This CDR3 is CASSFQGDRGYTF. For the CDR3, the DNA is TGTGCCAGCAGTTTCCAGGGTGATCGGGGCTACACCTTC.

V and J are TRBV7-9 and TRBJ2-1; D may be TRBD2 (6 bases). Germline-derived CDR1 and CDR2 are SEHNR and FQNEAQ (reference sequence). This CDR3 comprises 14 residues. Trimming stripped 5 bases from V and 1 base from J, with 9 bases between. In nucleotides, the CDR3 is TGTGCCAGCAGCCCTGGGGGGTCCTACAATGAGCAGTTCTTC. Translated, it gives CASSPGGSYNEQFF.

The V gene is TRBV11-3, the J gene TRBJ2-7; 7 nucleotides match TRBD1. Germline-derived CDR1 and CDR2 are SGHNT and YENEEA. The CDR3 has 13 amino acids. Trimming removed 5 bases from V and 1 base from J; junction bases left unmatched: 2. The CDR3 bases are TGTGCCAGCAGCCCGACAGGGTCCTACGAGCAGTACTTC. Its translation is CASSPTGSYEQYF.

The genes are TRBV6-5 and TRBJ2-5; a possible D gene is TRBD2 (5 bases). The V gene lost 9 bases and the J gene lost 5 bases, with 19 bases spanning the gap. CDR3 length equals 14 residues. Germline values: CDR1 MNHEY, CDR2 SVGAGI. The DNA of the CDR3 is TGTGCCAGTGGCGGGCCGGCAGGAACGGAGACCCAGTACTTC. It translates to CASGGPAGTETQYF.

As DNA, the CDR3 is TGTGCCAGCAGCTTAGGTTTCGGTAGATACAATGAGCAGTTCTTC. Its translation: CASSLGFGRYNEQFF. V and J are TRBV7-2 and TRBJ2-1; D not certain. Trimming removed 1 base at V and 4 bases at J, with 11 bases between. The CDR3 has 15 amino acids. Per germline, CDR1 SGHTA and CDR2 FQGNSA.

V usage is TRBV27 and J usage is TRBJ2-7; TRBD2 might be the D (6 bases). Germline V gene lookup returns CDR1 MNHEY and CDR2 SMNVEV (reference sequence). This CDR3 has 15 residues. V was clipped by 8 bases and J by 0 bases, with 17 bases between them. CDR3 residues: CASGLGGVSSYEQYF. The CDR3 DNA reads TGTGCCAGCGGTCTGGGGGGAGTAAGCTCCTACGAGCAGTACTTC.

The CDR3 here is CASSPRAGSDTGELFF. As DNA, the CDR3 is TGTGCCAGCTCACCACGAGCAGGGTCGGACACCGGGGAGCTGTTTTTT. This rearrangement joins TRBV18 to TRBJ2-2, with a possible D match to TRBD1 (5 bases). Per germline, CDR1 KGHSH and CDR2 LQKENI. The CDR3 loop spans 16 amino acids. V was clipped by 1 base and J by 3 bases, with 12 bases between them.

The chain links TRBV13 to TRBJ1-2; 8 positions match TRBD1. The CDR3 sequence is 13 residues long. Germline V gene lookup returns CDR1 PRHDT and CDR2 FYEKMQ (reference sequence). Unmatched junction bases numbered 3, after V lost 1 base and J lost 8 bases. CDR3 coding DNA: TGTGCCAGCAGCTTAGCAGGGGGCGAAGGCTACACCTTC. Protein: CASSLAGGEGYTF. Complete variable domain (other parts from reference TRBV13 and TRBJ1-2): AAGVIQSPRHLIKEKRETATLKCYPIPRHDTVYWYQQGPGQDPQFLISFYEKMQSDKGSIPDRFSAQQFSDYHSELNMSSLELGDSALYFCASSLAGGEGYTFGSGTRLTVV.

The chain recombines TRBV6-6 with TRBJ1-1; no definite D call. The length of the CDR3 is 13 residues. The germline CDR1 and CDR2 sequences are MNHNY and SVGAGI (reference sequence). The V gene lost 5 bases and the J gene lost 1 base, with 8 bases spanning the gap. In DNA form, the CDR3 reads TGTGCCAGCAGTCCCCAGCGGAACACTGAAGCTTTCTTT. It yields the protein CASSPQRNTEAFF.